This entry is about one T cell receptor (beta chain). The record originates from a study of human T cells and chemical hapten exposure. Whole-study context: On about 2 cm by about 2 cm of upper inner arm skin, sensitization was performed with 2% DPC.

The CDR3 extends over 15 amino acids. V gave up 5 bases and J gave up 6 bases, with 14 bases separating them. In germline, CDR1 is MDHEN, CDR2 SYDVKM. How the authors handled the data: The median was around 89,000 TCRs per sample, ranging 23,224 to 690,600. TCRdb fed the RACE reads into MiXCR, producing one record per CDR3 protein. The V and J calls, along with clone size, are taken from TCRdb and not from the paper's own processing. Of 150,000 to 200,000 distinct CDR3 sequences listed, around 15% are singletons. The time point here: patch test 1, 2 weeks after DPC sensitization. Documented treatment: therapeutic diphenylcyclopropenone sensitization with weekly scalp DPC.

The rearrangement links TRBV28 to TRBJ1-6; no definite D call. This sample comprised whole blood, obtained in connection with sensitization to the hapten diphenylcyclopropenone (DPC). This receptor was obtained from a woman younger than 45 with alopecia areata. Some clones in this sample may be carry-over from other donors' samples. CDR3 region: CASSGNVRRNSPLHF. The CDR3 bases are TGTGCCAGCAGTGGAAACGTACGGCGTAATTCACCCCTCCACTTT.